Listed below are T cell receptor beta chains from one sample, sequenced in a study of Graves' ophthalmopathy and Graves' hyperthyroidism. A single record per CDR3 protein comes from TCRdb applying MiXCR to the multiplex PCR reads. The sample shows tens of thousands of distinct CDR3 sequences, roughly half of them seen only once. Source material: peripheral blood. These receptors all come from an adult woman with Graves' ophthalmopathy. Each CDR3 is given with its conserved first and last residue. D genes are given only for firm matches. A clone size is listed for some rows: how often the clone was seen (once, few, many), or a class if it is expanded.

DNA	CDR3	V	J	D	size
TGCAGCGTTCTTGGGGGAGGGGGGGCCTACGAGCAGTACTTC	CSVLGGGGAYEQYF	TRBV29-1	TRBJ2-7	-	many
TGTGCCAGCAGCTTAGATCCGGGAGATACGCAGTATTTT	CASSLDPGDTQYF	TRBV11-2	TRBJ2-3	-	many
TGCAGTGCTAGGCAAACACAGGGGGCGGATAATTCACCCCTCCACTTT	CSARQTQGADNSPLHF	TRBV20-1	TRBJ1-6	TRBD1	many
TGTGCCAGCAGCGTTACTAGCGGGAGGGACAATGAGCAGTTCTTC	CASSVTSGRDNEQFF	TRBV9	TRBJ2-1	TRBD2	many
TGTGCCAGCAGTGGTGGGGCCAACGTCCTGACTTTC	CASSGGANVLTF	TRBV6-5	TRBJ2-6	-	-
TGTGCCAGCAGTCTCCAGGGACAGGGGAACGAGCAGTACTTC	CASSLQGQGNEQYF	TRBV27	TRBJ2-7	TRBD1	many
TGTGCCACCAGTGAGCGGAGGGCGGGAGGGATGGATACGCAGTATTTT	CATSERRAGGMDTQYF	TRBV24-1	TRBJ2-3	TRBD2	-
TGTGCCAGCAGTGGGGGGAATAAGTACGAGCAGTACTTC	CASSGGNKYEQYF	TRBV28	TRBJ2-7	-	many
TGTGCCAGTAGTATTGGAGACAGCAGGTATTTT	CASSIGDSRYF	TRBV19	TRBJ2-3	-	-
TGTGCCAGCAGCATACAGGGGGGCACCGGGGAGCTGTTTTTT	CASSIQGGTGELFF	TRBV7-2	TRBJ2-2	TRBD1	many
TGCAGTGCCCGCAGGCAGGGACGGACTTTAATACTGTTTTTT	CSARRQGRTLILFF	TRBV20-1	TRBJ1-4	-	-
TGTGCCAGCAATAGGCAGCGGGAGTCCTACGAGCAGTACTTC	CASNRQRESYEQYF	TRBV6-6	TRBJ2-7	TRBD2	many
TGCAGTGCTAGATGGGGAGGAGGGGCGGGGGAGCAGTACTTC	CSARWGGGAGEQYF	TRBV20-1	TRBJ2-7	-	-
TGTGCCAGTAGTATAGACGGGGGGCATGAAGCTTTCTTT	CASSIDGGHEAFF	TRBV19	TRBJ1-1	-	many
TGCAGTGCTAGAGACCGAGAGCGGGAGGGCTTTGCCTACGAGCAGTACTTC	CSARDREREGFAYEQYF	TRBV20-1	TRBJ2-7	TRBD2	-
TGTGCCTGGAGTGTACGGCAGGGGCCAAACTTTTTT	CAWSVRQGPNFF	TRBV30	TRBJ2-3	-	many
TGTGCCAGTAGTATCAGGGGGAATTCACCCCTCCACTTT	CASSIRGNSPLHF	TRBV19	TRBJ1-6	TRBD1	medium-sized
TGTGCCAGCAGGGGGACAAATCAGCCCCAGCATTTT	CASRGTNQPQHF	TRBV28	TRBJ1-5	-	many
TGTGCCAGCAGCCTGGCAGGGGGGAGCACTGAAGCTTTCTTT	CASSLAGGSTEAFF	TRBV5-4	TRBJ1-1	TRBD1	-
TGCAGTGCTTGGACAGGGGGCACAGATACGCAGTATTTT	CSAWTGGTDTQYF	TRBV20-1	TRBJ2-3	TRBD1	many
TGTGCCAGCAGCCCTAGCGGGACCGGGGGGGAGACCCAGTACTTC	CASSPSGTGGETQYF	TRBV7-9	TRBJ2-5	TRBD2	many
TGTGCCACCAGTGACCGGGACAGGGGGTCTAATCAGCCCCAGCATTTT	CATSDRDRGSNQPQHF	TRBV24-1	TRBJ1-5	TRBD1	medium-sized